The T cell receptor (beta chain) under discussion was sequenced for a study of preoperative IRX-2 immunotherapy in early breast cancer. The CDR3 is 13 amino acids. With 5 bases clipped from V and 5 bases from J, the junction kept 2 bases outside the gene matches. The germline gives CDR1 SGHVS, CDR2 FQNEAQ. The table came from immunoSEQ multiplex PCR; TCRdb's copy has only in-frame clones and leaves some out. The table includes 40,000 to 45,000 clones, 70% to 85% detected once. The treatment here: preoperative locoregional IRX-2 cytokine immunotherapy. Samples came from a phase Ib trial of preoperative locoregional IRX-2 cytokine immunotherapy.

The clonotype was recovered from a human donor with breast cancer. The V and J genes are TRBV7-8 and TRBJ1-4, with 7 bases matching TRBD1. Sequences were derived from tumor tissue, sampled after IRX-2 immunotherapy. The CDR3 nucleotides are TGTGCCAGCAGCAAACAGGGGAATGAAAAACTGTTTTTT. It encodes CASSKQGNEKLFF.